The 22 T cell receptor beta chains below come from one sample, sequenced in a study of T-cell reconstitution after alpha-beta-depleted transplantation in children. It was with unique molecular identifiers that the TCRbeta library was prepared. TCRdb fed the PCR reads into MiXCR, producing one record per CDR3 protein. The sample includes 440,000 or so distinct CDR3 sequences, roughly two fifths of them seen just once. This material consisted of PBMCs, taken before TCRalphabeta/CD19-depleted stem cell transplant. The source of these receptors is a girl aged 2 to 9 with aplastic anemia, due to receive a stem cell transplant.

This clonotype has at least ten counts. V is TRBV7-2 and J is TRBJ2-6, with D possibly being TRBD1 (6 bases). Trimming left V 5 bases short and J 0 bases short, with 14 bases between. The CDR3 has 17 amino acids. Germline V gene lookup returns CDR1 SGHTA and CDR2 FQGNSA. In DNA, the CDR3 is TGTGCCAGCAGCAGAGCGCAGGGGCACTCTGGGGCCAACGTCCTGACTTTC. This sequence encodes CASSRAQGHSGANVLTF. Supplemented by reference TRBV7-2 and TRBJ2-6, the full variable domain reads GAGVSQSPSNKVTEKGKDVELRCDPISGHTALYWYRQSLGQGLEFLIYFQGNSAPDKSGLPSDRFSAERTGGSVSTLTIQRTQQEDSAVYLCASSRAQGHSGANVLTFGAGSRLTVL.

This clonotype was observed a handful of times. The J gene is TRBJ1-1, the V gene TRBV20-1; TRBD1 is a possible D gene (5 bases). CDR1 DFQATT and CDR2 SNEGSKA come from the germline V gene (reference sequence). V was trimmed by 6 bases and J by 10 bases, leaving 18 bases between them. The CDR3 consists of 12 residues. CDR3 sequence (DNA): TGCAGTGCCATGGGACGTTTGGGGGGAGCTTTCTTT. Translating gives CSAMGRLGGAFF.

The V gene is TRBV10-3, the J gene TRBJ2-1, with TRBD2 identical over 7 bases. There are 14 residues in the CDR3. Germline values: CDR1 ENHRY, CDR2 SYGVKD. V dropped 8 bases and J dropped 8; count of bases not matched to a gene: 12. CDR3 coding DNA: TGTGCCATCGGTAAGGTGGGGGGGGACGATGAGCAGTTCTTC. It is translated as CAIGKVGGDDEQFF.

This clonotype was recorded many times. The gene calls are TRBV11-3 and TRBJ2-1, with D maybe TRBD1 (5 bases). The CDR3 consists of 14 residues. Germline V lookup: CDR1 SGHNT, CDR2 YENEEA. V dropped 4 bases and J dropped 5 bases, with 12 bases sitting between them. The chain's CDR3 is CASSSYLRDNEQFF. The CDR3 DNA reads as TGTGCCAGCAGCTCATATCTCAGGGACAATGAGCAGTTCTTC.

The rearrangement links TRBV7-6 to TRBJ2-7; D is perhaps TRBD1 (5 bases). The germline gives CDR1 SGHVS, CDR2 FNYEAQ. The CDR3 spans 13 residues. V lost 2 bases and J lost 5, with 10 bases in between. The CDR3 is CASSLWVGDEQYF. The CDR3 DNA follows: TGTGCCAGCAGCTTATGGGTAGGGGACGAGCAGTACTTC.

This rearrangement joins TRBV20-1 to TRBJ2-4; 9 bases map to TRBD1. The CDR3 runs to 14 residues. V lost 5 bases, J lost 2 bases, and 4 bases stayed unmatched. Germline V CDR1 and CDR2: DFQATT, SNEGSKA (reference sequence). The CDR3 region has the DNA TGCAGTGCTCCGGACAGGGGCTCCAAAAACATTCAGTACTTC. The encoded protein is CSAPDRGSKNIQYF.

The rearrangement uses TRBV3-1 and TRBJ1-1, with D possibly TRBD1 on 5 matching bases. CDR3 length equals 13 residues. Germline V gene sequence: CDR1 LGHDT, CDR2 YNNKEL (reference sequence). With 4 bases removed from V and 6 bases from J, the gap between germline ends came to 12 bases. The CDR3 DNA reads as TGTGCCAGCAGCCCGCTGGGACCCGCTGAAGCTTTCTTT. Its protein is CASSPLGPAEAFF.

This clonotype was picked up many times. J is TRBJ2-3 and V is TRBV5-1; D gene ambiguous. Germline loops: CDR1 SGHRS, CDR2 YFSETQ. The CDR3 has 12 amino acids. Trimming left V 4 bases short and J 6 bases short, with 9 bases between. This chain's CDR3 is CASSQKADTQYF. DNA of the CDR3: TGCGCCAGCAGCCAAAAAGCCGATACGCAGTATTTT.

The chain joins TRBV28 to TRBJ2-5; maybe TRBD2 (6 bases). The germline CDR1 and CDR2 sequences are MDHEN and SYDVKM. V was pared by 4 bases and J by 1 base, with 13 bases between. This CDR3 is built from 15 residues. CDR3 residues: CASSSPGLGQETQYF. As DNA, the CDR3 is TGTGCCAGCAGTTCCCCGGGACTGGGCCAAGAGACCCAGTACTTC.

This clonotype was recorded a few times. The J gene is TRBJ2-7, the V gene TRBV20-1, with 11 bases matching TRBD2. The trim removed 5 bases at V and 4 bases at J, leaving 4 bases unmatched. Germline V lookup: CDR1 DFQATT, CDR2 SNEGSKA (reference sequence). CDR3 length equals 13 residues. The CDR3 DNA reads as TGCAGTGCTGTCGGGACTAGCGGTTACGAGCAGTACTTC. Protein: CSAVGTSGYEQYF.

Comment on this clonotype: A much more abundant neighbour one base away suggests this may be a read error. The chain employs TRBV5-6 and TRBJ2-1; 7 bases align to TRBD1. The CDR3 length is 15 residues. Germline CDR1 SGHDT, CDR2 YYEEEE. The chain's CDR3 is CASSFRQGVYHEQFF. The CDR3 coding sequence is TGTGCCAGCAGCTTTCGGCAGGGGGTCTACCATGAGCAGTTCTTC.

This chain uses TRBV6-5 with TRBJ1-5; tentatively, D is TRBD1 (5 bases). Germline-derived CDR1 and CDR2 are MNHEY and SVGAGI. Trimming took off 4 bases at V and 3 bases at J, with 10 bases between the two ends. This CDR3 region has 14 residues. In DNA form, the CDR3 reads TGTGCCAGCAGTTCGGGGGGTGACAATCAGCCCCAGCATTTT. Its translation is CASSSGGDNQPQHF.

The chain combines TRBV29-1 with TRBJ2-2; 7 bases align to TRBD2. Looked up from germline, CDR1 is SQVTM and CDR2 is ANQGSEA. V dropped 3 bases and J dropped 5; count of bases not matched to a gene: 9. This CDR3 comprises 15 residues. In nucleotides, the CDR3 is TGCAGCGTTGAGGAGGGAGGGCCGGGGACCGGGGAGCTGTTTTTT. This encodes CSVEEGGPGTGELFF.

This clonotype was detected a few times. CDR3 DNA sequence: TGTGCCAGCAGCTCGGTGGTTCTGGAGCAGTACTTC. Encoded protein: CASSSVVLEQYF. J is TRBJ2-7 and V is TRBV11-2; D remains unclear. V was shortened by 4 bases and J by 7 bases, with 11 bases between the two germline ends. The CDR3 spans 12 residues. Germline CDR1 SGHAT, CDR2 FQNNGV.

V and J are TRBV5-1 and TRBJ1-2, with D unresolved. The CDR3 length is 13 residues. Germline V gene lookup returns CDR1 SGHRS and CDR2 YFSETQ. V was pared by 0 bases and J by 6 bases, with 9 bases between. CDR3 sequence: CASSLAHRDGYTF. CDR3 sequence (DNA): TGCGCCAGCAGCTTGGCCCACCGAGATGGCTACACCTTC.

This clonotype was observed a few times. The rearrangement joins TRBV20-1 to TRBJ1-6; D gene unclear. The CDR3 has 16 residues. V lost 5 bases and J 1 base, leaving 15 bases between the germline ends. Per the germline V gene, CDR1 is DFQATT and CDR2 is SNEGSKA (reference sequence). CDR3 loop: CSAVDPGGSYNSPLHF. Here the CDR3 DNA reads TGCAGTGCTGTCGACCCCGGAGGATCCTATAATTCACCCCTCCACTTT.

There are many counts of this clonotype. The rearrangement uses TRBV5-1 and TRBJ2-1, with 10 positions matching TRBD2. The CDR3 has 21 amino acids. The junction had 16 bases not matched to a gene; V was cut back by 0 bases and J by 1 base. Germline V gene sequence: CDR1 SGHRS, CDR2 YFSETQ. This chain's CDR3 is CASSLEEGRASGRGSYNEQFF. CDR3 DNA sequence: TGCGCCAGCAGCTTGGAAGAGGGTCGGGCTAGCGGGAGAGGTTCCTACAATGAGCAGTTCTTC.

This clonotype was counted between two and nine times. One junction end disagrees with the germline gene, perhaps due to a read error. This sequence joins TRBV13 and TRBJ2-1, with D maybe TRBD2 (7 bases). The CDR3 loop spans 17 amino acids. Germline V CDR1 and CDR2: PRHDT, FYEKMQ (reference sequence). The CDR3 DNA reads TGTGCCAGCAGCTTAGTAGGGCGGGGGCCTACCTACAATGATCAGTTCTTC. This encodes CASSLVGRGPTYNDQFF.

The chain uses TRBV20-1 and TRBJ2-7; the D call may be TRBD1 or TRBD2 (5 bases each). Germline values: CDR1 DFQATT, CDR2 SNEGSKA (reference sequence). There are 13 residues in the CDR3. Trimming shortened V by 3 bases and J by 6 bases, and 15 bases separated the two germline ends. The CDR3 reads CSASGLARGEQYF. CDR3 sequence (DNA): TGCAGTGCTAGTGGGCTAGCAAGGGGCGAGCAGTACTTC.

This chain joins TRBV12-3 or TRBV12-4 and TRBJ1-2; a weak D match, TRBD1 (6 bases). This CDR3 has 16 residues. The ends were cut back, 3 bases at V and 4 bases at J, with 18 bases in the middle. The CDR3 region is CASSLGAGAGAYGYTF. The CDR3 DNA sequence: TGTGCCAGCAGTTTGGGGGCCGGGGCGGGGGCCTATGGCTACACCTTC.

This clonotype was recorded many times. This rearrangement joins TRBV5-1 to TRBJ2-6; D is undetermined. In germline, CDR1 is SGHRS, CDR2 YFSETQ. This CDR3 contains 16 residues. V lost 0 bases, J lost 0 bases, and 7 bases lay in between. This chain's CDR3 is CASSLGPASGANVLTF. As DNA, the CDR3 is TGCGCCAGCAGCTTGGGGCCTGCCTCTGGGGCCAACGTCCTGACTTTC.

This sequence joins TRBV5-6 and TRBJ2-5; 7 positions agree with TRBD1. The germline CDR1 and CDR2 sequences are SGHDT and YYEEEE. The CDR3 extends over 15 amino acids. V was clipped by 3 bases and J by 0 bases; unmatched bases: 5. The chain's CDR3 is CASSSGQQYQETQYF. Written as DNA, the CDR3 is TGTGCCAGCAGCTCGGGACAGCAATACCAAGAGACCCAGTACTTC.